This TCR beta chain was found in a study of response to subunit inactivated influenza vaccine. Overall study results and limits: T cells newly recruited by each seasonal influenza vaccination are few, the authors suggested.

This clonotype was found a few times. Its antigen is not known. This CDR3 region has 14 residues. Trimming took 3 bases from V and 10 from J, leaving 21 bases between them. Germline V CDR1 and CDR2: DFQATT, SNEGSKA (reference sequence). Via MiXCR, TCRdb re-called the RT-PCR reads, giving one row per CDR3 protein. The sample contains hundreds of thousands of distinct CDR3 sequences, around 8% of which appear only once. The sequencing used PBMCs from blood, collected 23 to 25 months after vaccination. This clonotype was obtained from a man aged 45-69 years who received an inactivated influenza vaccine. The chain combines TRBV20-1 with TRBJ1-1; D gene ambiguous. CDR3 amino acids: CSASLYSLTWGAFF. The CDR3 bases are TGCAGTGCTAGTCTGTATTCCTTGACTTGGGGAGCTTTCTTT.